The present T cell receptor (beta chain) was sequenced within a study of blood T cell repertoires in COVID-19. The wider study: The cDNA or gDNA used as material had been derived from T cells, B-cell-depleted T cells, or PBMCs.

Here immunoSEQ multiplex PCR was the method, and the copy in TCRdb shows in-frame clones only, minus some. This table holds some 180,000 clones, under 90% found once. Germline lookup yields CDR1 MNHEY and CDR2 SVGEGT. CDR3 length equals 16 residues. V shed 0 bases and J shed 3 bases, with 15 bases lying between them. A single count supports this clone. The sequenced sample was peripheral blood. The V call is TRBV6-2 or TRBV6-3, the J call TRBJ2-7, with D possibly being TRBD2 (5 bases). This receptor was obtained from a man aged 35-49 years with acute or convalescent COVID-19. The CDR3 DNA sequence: TGTGCCAGCAGTTACTCGATAGGGAGTATAGACTACGAGCAGTACTTC. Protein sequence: CASSYSIGSIDYEQYF.